The 27 T cell receptor beta chains listed next were all sequenced from one sample in a study of blood T cell repertoires in COVID-19. Here immunoSEQ multiplex PCR was the method, and the copy in TCRdb shows in-frame clones only, minus some. The sample comprises about 300,000 clones, 85% to 90% of which are singletons, and about 4.5% rests with the top ten. The sample was PBMCs or T cells enriched from blood (not recorded which). These receptors were taken from a woman aged 18-29 years with acute COVID-19.

The CDR3 bases are TGTGCCAGCAGCGGATGGACTAGCGGGAATCACGAGCAGTACTTC. This gives the protein CASSGWTSGNHEQYF. This chain connects TRBV9 to TRBJ2-7; the match to TRBD2 covers 12 bases. CDR3 length: 15 amino acids. V lost 3 bases and J lost 5; bases outside the gene matches: 6. Germline loops: CDR1 SGDLS, CDR2 YYNGEE.

The chain links TRBV7-2 to TRBJ1-2; tentatively, D is TRBD1 (5 bases). The CDR3 extends over 15 amino acids. V was cut by 1 base and J by 4 bases, with 13 bases left in between. CDR1 and CDR2 from the germline V gene are SGHTA and FQGNSA. CDR3 in amino acids: CASSLERQFFYGYTF. Written as DNA, the CDR3 is TGTGCCAGCAGCTTAGAAAGACAGTTTTTCTATGGCTACACCTTC.

V and J are TRBV7-3 and TRBJ2-1; possible D gene TRBD2, 7 bases. Germline V CDR1 and CDR2: SGHTA, FQGTGA. Trimming removed 5 bases from V and 11 bases from J, with 34 bases in between. CDR3 length: 19 amino acids. CDR3 nucleotide sequence: TGTGCCAGCAGCGCCAACAAGGGGGGGCGGGACTCCCCCCGGTTTAAGCAGTTCTTC. It codes for CASSANKGGRDSPRFKQFF. Full variable domain (outside the CDR3, taken from reference TRBV7-3 and TRBJ2-1): GAGVSQTPSNKVTEKGKYVELRCDPISGHTALYWYRQSLGQGPEFLIYFQGTGAADDSGLPNDRFFAVRPEGSVSTLKIQRTERGDSAVYLCASSANKGGRDSPRFKQFFGPGTRLTVL.

This clone was observed a single time. The chain links TRBV24-1 to TRBJ1-2, with 9 bases aligning to TRBD1. The CDR3 has 15 amino acids. The germline gives CDR1 KGHDR, CDR2 SFDVKD. Unmatched junction bases numbered 6, after V lost 4 bases and J lost 4 bases. The CDR3 sequence: CATSEKGQGGYGYTF. CDR3 sequence (DNA): TGTGCCACCAGTGAGAAGGGACAGGGTGGCTATGGCTACACCTTC.

The chain joins TRBV5-1 to TRBJ2-3; a weak D match, TRBD1 (5 bases). The germline V gene encodes CDR1 SGHRS and CDR2 YFSETQ. CDR3 length: 14 residues. V shed 0 bases and J shed 0 bases, with 5 bases lying between them. The CDR3 coding sequence is TGCGCCAGCAGCTTGGAGGGGAGCACAGATACGCAGTATTTT. It encodes CASSLEGSTDTQYF. Together with reference TRBV5-1 and TRBJ2-3, the CDR3 gives the full variable domain: KAGVTQTPRYLIKTRGQQVTLSCSPISGHRSVSWYQQTPGQGLQFLFEYFSETQRNKGNFPGRFSGRQFSNSRSEMNVSTLELGDSALYLCASSLEGSTDTQYFGPGTRLTVL.

The V and J genes are TRBV5-1 and TRBJ1-4; TRBD1 might be the D (6 bases). The CDR3 covers 13 residues. Trimming shortened V by 2 bases and J by 6 bases, and 8 bases separated the two germline ends. Looked up from germline, CDR1 is SGHRS and CDR2 is YFSETQ. CDR3 DNA sequence: TGCGCCAGCAGCTTTTCAGGGGATGAAAAACTGTTTTTT. As protein: CASSFSGDEKLFF.

The chain couples TRBV23-1 to TRBJ1-6; D may be TRBD1 (5 bases). TRBV23-1 is placed among ORFs of uncertain function. Trimming left V 7 bases short and J 4 bases short, with 20 bases between. The CDR3 is 17 residues long. CDR3 in amino acids: CASTTFKKDSYNSPLHF. Written as DNA, the CDR3 is TGCGCCAGCACCACTTTCAAAAAAGACAGTTATAATTCACCCCTCCACTTT.

The chain employs TRBV6-4 and TRBJ1-2, with D uncertain. V was pared by 4 bases and J by 4 bases, with 16 bases between. This CDR3 contains 15 residues. CDR1 is MRHNA and CDR2 is SNTAGT in the germline V gene. CDR3 sequence (DNA): TGTGCCAGCAGTGGTGCGTCGGGGTCCGGCTATGGCTACACCTTC. Protein product: CASSGASGSGYGYTF.

The J gene is TRBJ2-1, the V gene TRBV3-1 (or the pseudogene TRBV3-2); possibly TRBD2 for D (5 bases). V was shortened by 1 base and J by 7 bases, with 17 bases between the two germline ends. CDR3 length: 16 residues. Germline V CDR1 and CDR2: LGHDT, YNNKEL (reference sequence). The CDR3 here is CASSQVAGVRGNEQFF. The CDR3 region has the DNA TGTGCCAGCAGCCAAGTGGCCGGGGTAAGAGGGAATGAGCAGTTCTTC.

This clone was observed once. The gene calls are TRBV5-6 and TRBJ1-6; D remains ambiguous. Germline-derived CDR1 and CDR2 are SGHDT and YYEEEE. The V end was cut by 4 bases, the J end by 4 bases, with 12 bases between. The CDR3 contains 15 residues. The CDR3 loop reads CASSPSGSYNSPLHF. The CDR3, as DNA: TGTGCCAGCAGCCCTTCAGGCTCTTATAATTCACCCCTCCACTTT. The whole variable domain, remainder taken from reference TRBV5-6 and TRBJ1-6, is DAGVTQSPTHLIKTRGQQVTLRCSPKSGHDTVSWYQQALGQGPQFIFQYYEEEERQRGNFPDRFSGHQFPNYSSELNVNALLLGDSALYLCASSPSGSYNSPLHFGNGTRLTVT.

This clone was observed once. V and J are TRBV27 and TRBJ2-1; 8 bases agree with TRBD1. Trimming cost V 4 bases and J 1 base; bases outside gene matches: 6. The CDR3 contains 16 residues. Germline CDR1 is MNHEY and CDR2 is SMNVEV (reference sequence). The CDR3 DNA is TGTGCCAGCAGTTCAACAGGGGGTGCGTCCTACAATGAGCAGTTCTTC. It codes for CASSSTGGASYNEQFF.

The genes are TRBV5-8 and TRBJ1-1; possible D gene TRBD1, 6 bases. CDR3 length: 15 amino acids. V was shortened by 4 bases and J by 3 bases, with 16 bases between the two germline ends. Germline assignment: CDR1 SGHTS and CDR2 YDEGEE. The CDR3 sequence is CASSVGTLTHTEAFF. Here the CDR3 DNA reads TGTGCCAGCAGCGTCGGGACACTGACCCACACTGAAGCTTTCTTT. The variable domain in full, completed from reference TRBV5-8 and TRBJ1-1, reads EAGVTQSPTHLIKTRGQQATLRCSPISGHTSVYWYQQALGLGLQFLLWYDEGEERNRGNFPPRFSGRQFPNYSSELNVNALELEDSALYLCASSVGTLTHTEAFFGQGTRLTVV.

The chain employs TRBV5-8 and TRBJ1-5; 8 bases map to TRBD1. The CDR3 totals 15 residues. J gave up 6 bases and V 0 bases, and 5 bases lay outside the gene matches. Germline CDR1 reads SGHTS; CDR2 reads YDEGEE. The CDR3 spells CASSLGRGLGQPQHF. The DNA for the CDR3 is TGTGCCAGCAGCTTGGGCAGGGGGCTTGGTCAGCCCCAGCATTTT.

V is TRBV19 and J is TRBJ1-4, with TRBD1 as a possible D gene (5 bases). Trimming took off 5 bases at V and 5 bases at J, with 12 bases between the two ends. Germline CDR1 is LNHDA and CDR2 is SQIVND (reference sequence). This CDR3 is built from 14 residues. The CDR3 protein is CASSEQVINEKLFF. The CDR3 coding sequence is TGTGCCAGTAGTGAACAGGTGATCAATGAAAAACTGTTTTTT.

The chain is built from TRBV12-3 or TRBV12-4 and TRBJ1-1; 7 bases line up with TRBD1. Unmatched junction bases numbered 7, after V lost 7 bases and J lost 5 bases. The CDR3 spans 13 residues. DNA of the CDR3: TGTGCCAGCATTCGGACAGGATCGACTGAAGCTTTCTTT. Translating it yields CASIRTGSTEAFF.

CDR3 in amino acids: CASSSPPGQFF. The DNA of the CDR3 is TGTGCCAGCAGTTCCCCACCGGGTCAGTTCTTC. The chain joins TRBV6-5 to TRBJ2-1; D is undetermined. This CDR3 has 11 amino acids. Trimming removed 4 bases at V and 13 bases at J, with 11 bases between. The germline V gene has CDR1 MNHEY and CDR2 SVGAGI.

The rearrangement joins TRBV9 to TRBJ2-1, with 8 bases matching TRBD1. Unmatched junction bases numbered 12, after V lost 4 bases and J lost 3 bases. The CDR3 consists of 17 residues. CDR1 and CDR2 from the germline V gene are SGDLS and YYNGEE. The DNA for the CDR3 is TGTGCCAGCAGCTCCCCTGGGACAGGTGGGCTCTACAATGAGCAGTTCTTC. Translation gives CASSSPGTGGLYNEQFF.

The chain couples TRBV30 to TRBJ2-7; weak D call: TRBD1 (6 bases). V was shortened by 3 bases and J by 3 bases, with 9 bases between the two germline ends. CDR3 length equals 12 residues. Germline assignment: CDR1 GTSNPN and CDR2 SVGIG (reference sequence). CDR3 bases: TGTGCCTGGAGCGCCAGGGGCTACGAGCAGTACTTC. Encoded protein: CAWSARGYEQYF. Combining the CDR3 with reference TRBV30 and TRBJ2-7 gives the whole variable domain SQTIHQWPATLVQPVGSPLSLECTVEGTSNPNLYWYRQAAGRGLQLLFYSVGIGQISSEVPQNLSASRPQDRQFILSSKKLLLSDSGFYLCAWSARGYEQYFGPGTRLTVT.

The V and J genes are TRBV28 and TRBJ1-1; D remains unclear. The CDR3 has 12 amino acids. CDR1 and CDR2 (germline): MDHEN, SYDVKM. The V end lost 4 bases, the J end lost 1 base, and 4 bases lay between the germline ends. CDR3 in amino acids: CASSSRNTEAFF. The CDR3 nucleotides read TGTGCCAGCAGTTCCAGGAACACTGAAGCTTTCTTT.

The V gene is TRBV18, the J gene TRBJ1-3; 8 bases fit TRBD1. The length of the CDR3 is 16 residues. The J segment lost 0 bases and the V segment lost 8 bases, leaving 9 bases of the junction unmatched. CDR1 KGHSH and CDR2 LQKENI come from the germline V gene. CDR3 nucleotide sequence: TGTGCCAGCACCTCCGGGACAGGTTTCTCTGGAAACACCATATATTTT. Translated: CASTSGTGFSGNTIYF.

The chain recombines TRBV9 with TRBJ2-7; 8 bases agree with TRBD1. Trimming cost V 4 bases and J 1 base; bases outside gene matches: 10. Germline V lookup: CDR1 SGDLS, CDR2 YYNGEE. The CDR3 is 16 residues long. The CDR3 nucleotides read TGTGCCAGCAGCCCCGGGACAGGCACCCTGTCCTACGAGCAGTACTTC. Its protein product is CASSPGTGTLSYEQYF.

The chain recombines TRBV9 with TRBJ2-1; TRBD2 aligns across 9 bases. The CDR3 covers 16 residues. The germline V gene has CDR1 SGDLS and CDR2 YYNGEE. The junction had 5 bases not matched to a gene; V was cut back by 2 bases and J by 2 bases. The CDR3 region has the DNA TGTGCCAGCAGCGTTTCCGGGACTAGCCCCTACAATGAGCAGTTCTTC. Protein product: CASSVSGTSPYNEQFF. The variable domain in full, completed from reference TRBV9 and TRBJ2-1, reads DSGVTQTPKHLITATGQRVTLRCSPRSGDLSVYWYQQSLDQGLQFLIQYYNGEERAKGNILERFSAQQFPDLHSELNLSSLELGDSALYFCASSVSGTSPYNEQFFGPGTRLTVL.

The chain joins TRBV14 to TRBJ2-7; 8 bases are a match to TRBD2. V was clipped by 2 bases and J by 2 bases; unmatched bases: 5. Germline V gene data show CDR1 as SGHDN and CDR2 as FVKESK. CDR3 length: 15 residues. In DNA form, the CDR3 reads TGTGCCAGCAGCCAAAGCGGGAGATTCCCCTACGAGCAGTACTTC. It yields the protein CASSQSGRFPYEQYF.

This chain connects TRBV10-2 to TRBJ2-7, with 8 nucleotides matching TRBD1. Trimming cost V 3 bases and J 2 bases; bases outside gene matches: 12. The CDR3 covers 17 residues. Germline CDR1 WSHSY, CDR2 SAAADI. CDR3 nucleotides: TGCGCCAGCAGTGAAACGGCAGGGGGCGGGACCGCCTACGAGCAGTACTTC. This sequence encodes CASSETAGGGTAYEQYF.

The V gene is TRBV11-2, the J gene TRBJ1-1, with D perhaps TRBD1 (6 bases). Between the trimmed V and J ends, which lost 2 bases and 0 bases, there was a span of 10 bases. The CDR3 is made up of 15 amino acids. Germline CDR1 and CDR2: SGHAT and FQNNGV. This chain's CDR3 is CASSLPTGMNTEAFF. The CDR3 bases are TGTGCCAGCAGCTTACCCACAGGGATGAACACTGAAGCTTTCTTT.

The chain joins TRBV30 to TRBJ1-2; D is unresolved. Germline CDR1 reads GTSNPN; CDR2 reads SVGIG (reference sequence). The ends were cut back, 4 bases at V and 2 bases at J, with 11 bases in the middle. This CDR3 spans 13 amino acids. The CDR3 here is CAWIARPNYGYTF. Here the CDR3 DNA reads TGTGCCTGGATTGCCAGGCCCAACTATGGCTACACCTTC.

The rearrangement links TRBV21-1 to TRBJ2-7; the table calls TRBD1, which could not be checked here. TRBV21-1 is marked as a pseudogene. The CDR3 consists of 16 residues. The DNA of the CDR3 is TGTGCCAGCAGCAGCTCCTACAGGGGGCGCGCCTACGAGCAGTACTTC. Its protein is CASSSSYRGRAYEQYF.